These T cell receptor beta chains were read from a single sample in a study of blood T cells in healthy people across ages. Each CDR3 protein gets one entry after TCRdb re-called the 5' RACE reads with MiXCR. The sample has about 1.8 million distinct CDR3 sequences, 49% seen once. The source material was blood. The receptors originated from a middle-aged woman in good health. CDR3s include the opening cysteine and the closing phenylalanine or tryptophan.

v_gene,len,j_gene,CDR3aa
TRBV7-9,15,TRBJ2-3,CASTPQAGGTDTQYF
TRBV6-2/TRBV6-3,14,TRBJ1-6,CASKATAMNSPLHF
TRBV10-3,15,TRBJ2-7,CAISPSGGTSYEQYF
TRBV5-5,13,TRBJ1-2,CASSGTGMHGYTF
TRBV3-1,14,TRBJ2-7,CASSRIASSYEQYF
TRBV27,14,TRBJ2-5,CASSFHGYQETQYF
TRBV4-1,14,TRBJ2-1,CASSQAHVSYEQFF
TRBV27,17,TRBJ2-6,CASMDGTGIPGANVLTF
TRBV10-3,13,TRBJ1-6,CAIRATGDSPLHF
TRBV20-1,15,TRBJ1-2,CSASTSRAPDYGYTF
TRBV21-1,17,TRBJ1-5,CASSKALVGEGDQPQHF
TRBV20-1,12,TRBJ1-2,CSAAGVPYGYTF
TRBV6-2/TRBV6-3,14,TRBJ2-5,CASKGNDVYNEQYF
TRBV20-1,15,TRBJ2-5,CSAEPARGGRNEQYF
TRBV6-5,15,TRBJ1-2,CASTGAGRMGDGYTF
TRBV10-3,15,TRBJ2-7,CAISENPGDSYEQYF
TRBV3-1,15,TRBJ2-3,CASSLPSGGSDTQYF
TRBV10-3,12,TRBJ2-1,CAISGASGGKFF
TRBV24-1,18,TRBJ2-1,CATSDQNRLAGDYNEQFF
TRBV9,14,TRBJ2-1,CASSTGTGGYEQFF
TRBV6-2/TRBV6-3,15,TRBJ2-7,CASSYSRGGLYEQYF
TRBV13,19,TRBJ2-3,CASSLEVGDREGSTDTQYF
TRBV28,14,TRBJ2-3,CASSSELASDTQYF
TRBV12-3/TRBV12-4,16,TRBJ2-3,CASSRLAGGNTDTQYF
TRBV7-3,14,.,CASSSDSLAETQYF
TRBV4-3,15,TRBJ1-2,CASSQGHRSNYGYTF
TRBV2,15,TRBJ1-2,CASTRRDREYYGYTF
TRBV20-1,13,TRBJ2-1,CSASTSGGASGFF
TRBV6-6,16,TRBJ1-6,CASSYSRAGINSPLHF
TRBV29-1,12,TRBJ2-1,CSVTGTNYEQFF
TRBV5-1,18,TRBJ1-2,CASSFGGDRGGANYGYTF
TRBV27,17,TRBJ2-1,CASSLSGGALSYNEQFF
TRBV18,16,TRBJ2-3,CASSPQTGTSTDTQYF
TRBV27,17,TRBJ2-1,CASSLYGTALSYNEQFF
TRBV7-2,13,TRBJ2-7,CASGTSGGAEQYF
TRBV4-2,17,TRBJ2-1,CASSQAGTSGGAGEQFF
TRBV24-1,19,TRBJ2-1,CATSDLRVGGLAGGNEQFF
TRBV5-1,15,TRBJ1-5,CASSEGITSNQPQHF
TRBV29-1,16,TRBJ1-1,CSVEDLGQGLNTEAFF
TRBV7-9,14,TRBJ2-5,CASSLEIMGGTQYF
TRBV6-2/TRBV6-3,15,TRBJ2-3,CASSTGLDFRDTQYF
TRBV29-1,17,TRBJ2-1,CSGMGLAGAKHYNEQFF
TRBV12-3/TRBV12-4,11,TRBJ1-1,CANTQGSRAFF
TRBV6-2/TRBV6-3,13,TRBJ2-5,CASRGSGPETQYF
TRBV2,14,TRBJ2-6,CATQDNSGANVLTF
TRBV6-2/TRBV6-3,16,TRBJ2-7,CASRVDRTLGNYEQYF
TRBV6-5,16,TRBJ2-5,CASSSGGQGWQETQYF
TRBV5-1,15,TRBJ2-7,CASSGRTGSSYEQYF
TRBV4-3,17,TRBJ2-3,CASSQDLTGLPADTQYF
TRBV20-1,15,TRBJ2-3,CSASLGGGMTDTQYF
TRBV5-1,15,TRBJ2-3,CASNSVDQGIDTQYF
TRBV29-1,14,TRBJ2-5,CSATRGLGQETQYF
TRBV24-1,17,TRBJ2-3,CATSDRAPKGLTDTQYF
TRBV6-2/TRBV6-3,17,TRBJ2-1,CASRIWIGGGRNNEQFF
TRBV28,15,TRBJ2-5,CASSLGRSYPRTQYF
TRBV5-5,13,TRBJ1-2,CASSLDRGIGYTF
TRBV4-3,15,TRBJ2-3,CAGSRLASSTDTQYF